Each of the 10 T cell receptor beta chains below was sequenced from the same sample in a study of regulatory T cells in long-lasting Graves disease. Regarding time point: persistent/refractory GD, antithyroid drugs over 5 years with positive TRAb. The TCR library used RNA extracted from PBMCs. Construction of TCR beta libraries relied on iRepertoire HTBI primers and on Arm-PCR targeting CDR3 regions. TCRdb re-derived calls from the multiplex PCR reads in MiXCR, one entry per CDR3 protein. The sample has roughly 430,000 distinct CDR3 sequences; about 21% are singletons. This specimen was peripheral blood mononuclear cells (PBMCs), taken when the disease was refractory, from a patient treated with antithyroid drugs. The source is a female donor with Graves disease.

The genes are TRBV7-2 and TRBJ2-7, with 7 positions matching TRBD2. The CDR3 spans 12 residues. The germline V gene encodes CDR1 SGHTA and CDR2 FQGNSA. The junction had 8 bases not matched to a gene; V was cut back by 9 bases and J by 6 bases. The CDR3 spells CASRREGLEQYF. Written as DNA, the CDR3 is TGTGCCAGTAGGAGGGAGGGCCTCGAGCAGTACTTC.

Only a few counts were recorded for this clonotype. CDR3 coding DNA: TGTGCCAGCGGCATAGCGTTCACAGATACGCAGTATTTT. This sequence encodes CASGIAFTDTQYF. J is TRBJ2-3 and V is TRBV12-3 or TRBV12-4; D is possibly TRBD2 (5 bases). Trimming removed 8 bases at V and 2 bases at J, with 11 bases between. The CDR3 is 13 amino acids.

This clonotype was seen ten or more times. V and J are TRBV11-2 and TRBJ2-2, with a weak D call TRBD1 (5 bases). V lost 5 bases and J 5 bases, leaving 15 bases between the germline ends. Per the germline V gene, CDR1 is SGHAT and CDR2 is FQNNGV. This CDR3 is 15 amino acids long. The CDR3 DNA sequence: TGTGCCAGCAGCCCTCTAGGGGTGTCAACCGGGGAGCTGTTTTTT. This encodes CASSPLGVSTGELFF.

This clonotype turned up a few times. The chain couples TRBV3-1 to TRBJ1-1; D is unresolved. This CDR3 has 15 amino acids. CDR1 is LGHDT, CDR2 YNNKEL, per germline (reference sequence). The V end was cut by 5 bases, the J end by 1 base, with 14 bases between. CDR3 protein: CASSSETYRNTEAFF. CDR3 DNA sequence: TGTGCCAGCAGCTCGGAAACCTACAGGAACACTGAAGCTTTCTTT. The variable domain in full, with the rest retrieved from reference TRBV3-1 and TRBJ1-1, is DTAVSQTPKYLVTQMGNDKSIKCEQNLGHDTMYWYKQDSKKFLKIMFSYNNKELIINETVPNRFSPKSPDKAHLNLHINSLELGDSAVYFCASSSETYRNTEAFFGQGTRLTVV.

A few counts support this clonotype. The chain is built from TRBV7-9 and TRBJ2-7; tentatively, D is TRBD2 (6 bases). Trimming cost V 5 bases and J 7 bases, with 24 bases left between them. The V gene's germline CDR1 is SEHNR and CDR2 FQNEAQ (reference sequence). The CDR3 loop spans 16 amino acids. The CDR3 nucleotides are TGTGCCAGCAGCCCCCAGGAGACAACGGCGGGAATGGAGCAGTACTTC. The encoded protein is CASSPQETTAGMEQYF.

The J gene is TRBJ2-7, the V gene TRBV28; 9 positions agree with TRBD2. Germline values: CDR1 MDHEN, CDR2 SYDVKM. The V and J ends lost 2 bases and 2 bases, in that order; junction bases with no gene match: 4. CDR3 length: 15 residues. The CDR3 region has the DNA TGTGCCAGCAGTTTAAGGGCTAGCGGGACCTACGAGCAGTACTTC. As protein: CASSLRASGTYEQYF. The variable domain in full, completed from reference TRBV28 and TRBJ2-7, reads DVKVTQSSRYLVKRTGEKVFLECVQDMDHENMFWYRQDPGLGLRLIYFSYDVKMKEKGDIPEGYSVSREKKERFSLILESASTNQTSMYLCASSLRASGTYEQYFGPGTRLTVT.

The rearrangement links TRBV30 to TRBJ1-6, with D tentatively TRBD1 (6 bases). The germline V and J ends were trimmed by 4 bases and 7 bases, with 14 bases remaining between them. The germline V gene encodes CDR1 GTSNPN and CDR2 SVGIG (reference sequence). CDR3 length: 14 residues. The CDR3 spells CAWTQSRGNSPLHF. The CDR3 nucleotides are TGTGCCTGGACCCAGTCAAGGGGGAATTCACCCCTCCACTTT.

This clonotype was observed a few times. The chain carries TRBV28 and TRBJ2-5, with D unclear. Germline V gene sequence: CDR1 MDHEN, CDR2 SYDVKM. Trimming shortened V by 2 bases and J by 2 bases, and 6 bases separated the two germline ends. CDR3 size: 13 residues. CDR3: CASSLALQETQYF. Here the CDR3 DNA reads TGTGCCAGCAGTTTAGCGCTACAAGAGACCCAGTACTTC.

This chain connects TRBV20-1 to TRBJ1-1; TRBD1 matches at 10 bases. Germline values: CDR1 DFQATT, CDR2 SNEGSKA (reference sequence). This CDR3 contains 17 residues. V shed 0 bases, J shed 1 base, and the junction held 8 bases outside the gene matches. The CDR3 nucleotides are TGCAGTGCTAGAGACTCCGACAGGGGGCTGTGGAACACTGAAGCTTTCTTT. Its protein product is CSARDSDRGLWNTEAFF.

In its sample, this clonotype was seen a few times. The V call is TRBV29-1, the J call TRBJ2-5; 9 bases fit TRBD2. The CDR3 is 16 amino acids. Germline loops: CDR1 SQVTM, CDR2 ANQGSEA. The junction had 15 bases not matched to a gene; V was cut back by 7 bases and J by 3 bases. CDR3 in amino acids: CSAIPSLAGVEETQYF. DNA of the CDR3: TGCAGCGCAATCCCATCCTTAGCGGGAGTAGAAGAGACCCAGTACTTC.